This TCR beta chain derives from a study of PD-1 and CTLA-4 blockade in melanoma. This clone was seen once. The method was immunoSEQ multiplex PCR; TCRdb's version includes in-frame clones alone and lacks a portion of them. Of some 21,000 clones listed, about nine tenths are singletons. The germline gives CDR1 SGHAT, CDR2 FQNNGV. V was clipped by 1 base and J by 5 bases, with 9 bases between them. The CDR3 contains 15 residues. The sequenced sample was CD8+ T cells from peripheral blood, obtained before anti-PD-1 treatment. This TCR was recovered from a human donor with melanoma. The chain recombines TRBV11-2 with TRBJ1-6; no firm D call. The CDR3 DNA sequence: TGTGCCAGCAGCTTAGGTCGCGGACATAATTCACCCCTCCACTTT. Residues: CASSLGRGHNSPLHF.